Shown below are 3 T cell receptor beta chains from a single sample sequenced in a study of blood T cell repertoires in COVID-19. Assay used: immunoSEQ multiplex PCR; TCRdb lists only in-frame clones, some missing. The data hold 350,000 to 450,000 clones, with around 90% observed a single time. Source material: peripheral blood. These receptors all come from a man aged 40-50 years with acute or convalescent COVID-19.

The CDR3 DNA is TGCGCCAGCAGCCAAGCCGGGAATAGGGTGTCCTACGAGCAGTACTTC. Translation: CASSQAGNRVSYEQYF. This chain uses TRBV4-1 with TRBJ2-7; a weak D match, TRBD2 (5 bases). Germline CDR1 reads MGHRA; CDR2 reads YSYEKL. V gave up 1 base and J gave up 1 base, with 14 bases separating them. The CDR3 contains 16 residues.

The sample holds a few counts of this clone. This chain connects TRBV3-1 (or the pseudogene TRBV3-2) to TRBJ1-4, with D unclear. The CDR3 is 14 amino acids. The V and J ends lost 3 bases and 8 bases respectively, with 13 bases between them. Germline-derived CDR1 and CDR2 are LGHDT and YNNKEL (reference sequence). CDR3 in DNA: TGTGCCAGCAGCCAGGAGCTTTCAAGGGAAAAACTGTTTTTT. Its protein product is CASSQELSREKLFF.

CDR3 protein: CAWSVRRRSPQGYTF. The CDR3 region has the DNA TGTGCCTGGAGTGTAAGAAGGAGGAGTCCCCAGGGCTACACCTTC. V and J are TRBV30 and TRBJ1-2; no firm D call. V lost 0 bases and J 8 bases, leaving 19 bases between the germline ends. CDR3 size: 15 residues. Germline V gene data show CDR1 as GTSNPN and CDR2 as SVGIG (reference sequence).